Each of the 27 T cell receptor beta chains below was sequenced from the same sample in a study of cytomegalovirus exposure and HLA in healthy donors. In the PCR, 60 Vbeta and 13 Jbeta primers were used. Libraries were prepared by immunoSEQ multiplex PCR; TCRdb keeps only in-frame clonotypes and omits some of them. The sample lists 200,000 to 250,000 clones; 70% to 85% were seen once. The material sequenced was PBMCs. The receptors were sampled from a woman in her thirties or forties in good health and CMV-seronegative.

The chain recombines TRBV4-3 with TRBJ1-4; a weak D match, TRBD1 (6 bases). The CDR3 length is 14 residues. CDR1 and CDR2 from the germline V gene are LGHNA and YSLEER. V lost 2 bases, J lost 4 bases, and 8 bases lay in between. The DNA for the CDR3 is TGCGCCAGCAGCCAAACAGGGCGTAATGAAAAACTGTTTTTT. Protein product: CASSQTGRNEKLFF.

V is TRBV11-3 and J is TRBJ1-1; D may be TRBD1 (6 bases). The CDR3 covers 17 residues. Deletions cut 1 base from V and 5 bases from J, with 20 bases between. Germline values: CDR1 SGHNT, CDR2 YENEEA. CDR3 protein: CASSLAGRGYPRTEAFF. CDR3 in DNA: TGTGCCAGCAGCTTAGCGGGCAGGGGATACCCCCGGACTGAAGCTTTCTTT.

This chain connects TRBV7-8 to TRBJ2-5; D not certain. The germline V gene encodes CDR1 SGHVS and CDR2 FQNEAQ. The CDR3 sequence is 15 residues long. Trimming took 1 base from V and 4 from J, leaving 13 bases between them. The CDR3 nucleotides are TGTGCCAGCAGCTTAGGCGAGTCTGCTGCAGAGACCCAGTACTTC. Translation gives CASSLGESAAETQYF.

The chain has TRBV10-1 and TRBJ2-7, with 7 bases that match TRBD2. Germline lookup yields CDR1 WNHNN and CDR2 SYGVQD (reference sequence). This CDR3 is 14 amino acids long. V shed 4 bases and J 5 bases; nucleotides not matched to a gene: 8. CDR3 nucleotides: TGCGCCAGCAGTGGGGAGGGAAGTAGCAACGAGCAGTACTTC. Translation: CASSGEGSSNEQYF.

As for this clone: The junction and the germline gene differ at one end; a read error may be behind it. V is TRBV5-1 and J is TRBJ1-2; the D gene is possibly TRBD1 (6 bases). Per the germline V gene, CDR1 is SGHRS and CDR2 is YFSETQ. The CDR3 is 13 residues long. The CDR3 sequence: CASSTGTTYGYPF. The CDR3 DNA follows: TGCGCCAGCAGCACCGGGACAACTTATGGCTACCCCTTC.

The rearrangement uses TRBV6-5 and TRBJ2-7; D gene unclear. Per the germline V gene, CDR1 is MNHEY and CDR2 is SVGAGI. The V and J ends lost 4 bases and 0 bases respectively, with 10 bases between them. This CDR3 has 14 amino acids. The CDR3 region has the DNA TGTGCCAGCAGTTTAGCTAGAGGCTCCTACGAGCAGTACTTC. It translates to CASSLARGSYEQYF.

This chain joins TRBV27 and TRBJ1-2; D is perhaps TRBD1 (5 bases). In germline, CDR1 is MNHEY, CDR2 SMNVEV (reference sequence). The CDR3 spans 14 residues. The V and J ends lost 6 bases and 8 bases respectively, with 19 bases between them. The CDR3 spells CASSRVRRGEGYTF. The DNA of the CDR3 is TGTGCCAGCAGCCGAGTGAGAAGGGGCGAAGGCTACACCTTC.

CDR3 loop: CASTVGQGTSPLHF. As DNA, the CDR3 is TGTGCCAGCACCGTGGGACAGGGGACTTCACCCCTCCACTTT. V usage is TRBV4-2 and J usage is TRBJ1-6; 10 bases are shared with TRBD1. The CDR3 is 14 amino acids. The ends lost 7 bases at V and 9 bases at J; junction bases unmatched: 6. Germline lookup yields CDR1 LGHNA and CDR2 YNFKEQ.

This clone came up once. The rearrangement joins TRBV7-2 to TRBJ2-3; 9 bases match TRBD1. This CDR3 region has 16 residues. J lost 4 bases, V lost 4 bases, and 9 bases had no gene match. Per the germline V gene, CDR1 is SGHTA and CDR2 is FQGNSA. The CDR3 DNA sequence: TGTGCCAGCAGCTCCCCGGGACAGGGAGTGGCAGATACGCAGTATTTT. As protein: CASSSPGQGVADTQYF.

The chain recombines TRBV5-4 with TRBJ2-3, with a possible D match to TRBD1 (6 bases). The CDR3 is 16 amino acids. Between the trimmed V and J ends, which lost 0 bases and 0 bases, there was a span of 11 bases. From germline, CDR1 is SGHNT and CDR2 YYREEE (reference sequence). CDR3 loop: CASSLGGHTSTDTQYF. Written as DNA, the CDR3 is TGTGCCAGCAGCTTGGGGGGACATACTAGCACAGATACGCAGTATTTT.

This rearrangement joins TRBV7-8 to TRBJ2-4; 11 nucleotides align to TRBD2. This CDR3 is built from 18 residues. V was clipped by 1 base and J by 0 bases; unmatched bases: 5. CDR1 is SGHVS and CDR2 is FQNEAQ in the germline V gene. Here the CDR3 reads CASSLGRLAGIAKNIQYF. The DNA of the CDR3 is TGTGCCAGCAGCTTAGGGAGACTAGCGGGGATAGCCAAAAACATTCAGTACTTC.

This chain uses TRBV9 with TRBJ1-6; a weak D match, TRBD1 (6 bases). V shed 0 bases and J shed 0 bases, with 25 bases lying between them. Germline loops: CDR1 SGDLS, CDR2 YYNGEE. The CDR3 extends over 22 amino acids. The DNA for the CDR3 is TGTGCCAGCAGCGTAGATTCTCAGGGGAGTAGTCACCAGAGCTCCTATAATTCACCCCTCCACTTT. Protein sequence: CASSVDSQGSSHQSSYNSPLHF.

V usage is TRBV7-6 and J usage is TRBJ1-6; D not resolved. The CDR3 is 13 amino acids. Germline V CDR1 and CDR2: SGHVS, FNYEAQ. Trimming removed 9 bases at V and 9 bases at J, with 15 bases between. The CDR3 DNA reads as TGTGCCAGTTCGACTATTGTAGGTTCACCCCTCCACTTT. Protein: CASSTIVGSPLHF.

There are a few counts of this clone. This chain links TRBV4-1 with TRBJ2-3; 7 nucleotides line up with TRBD2. Losses at the gene ends were 3 bases for V and 4 bases for J; bases not matched to a gene: 10. This CDR3 has 16 amino acids. Germline CDR1 is MGHRA and CDR2 is YSYEKL. The CDR3 bases are TGCGCCAGCAGCCAGGGTATGGCGGGGGAGGCAGATACGCAGTATTTT. Its translation is CASSQGMAGEADTQYF.

CDR3 in amino acids: CASSLLGLTDTQYF. CDR3 nucleotide sequence: TGTGCCAGCAGCCTCTTGGGCCTCACAGATACGCAGTATTTT. This chain links TRBV7-9 with TRBJ2-3; D gene unclear. The CDR3 runs 14 residues. The V end lost 5 bases, the J end lost 2 bases, and 11 bases lay between the germline ends. The germline V gene encodes CDR1 SEHNR and CDR2 FQNEAQ (reference sequence).

In this sample, this clone turned up once. This rearrangement joins TRBV29-1 to TRBJ2-5, with 8 bases matching TRBD1. The CDR3 spans 12 residues. Trimming removed 6 bases from V and 5 bases from J; junction bases left unmatched: 5. Germline V gene data show CDR1 as SQVTM and CDR2 as ANQGSEA. The CDR3 nucleotides are TGCAGCGTACGGACAGGGCCGGAGACCCAGTACTTC. Translated, it gives CSVRTGPETQYF.

This chain joins TRBV4-3 and TRBJ1-2, with 8 bases lining up with TRBD1. CDR1 LGHNA and CDR2 YSLEER come from the germline V gene. The CDR3 totals 18 residues. V dropped 0 bases and J dropped 4; count of bases not matched to a gene: 13. The CDR3 region has the DNA TGCGCCAGCAGCCAAGAAATTCCAGGGGGCAGTATAGGCTATGGCTACACCTTC. Its translation is CASSQEIPGGSIGYGYTF.

The J gene is TRBJ2-7, the V gene TRBV14; 10 bases are a match to TRBD1. The trim removed 5 bases at V and 2 bases at J, leaving 6 bases unmatched. The CDR3 sequence is 15 residues long. CDR1 is SGHDN, CDR2 FVKESK, per germline. As DNA, the CDR3 is TGTGCCAGCAGCTCCCGGACAGGGGGACCCTACGAGCAGTACTTC. It translates to CASSSRTGGPYEQYF.

The CDR3 nucleotides read TGTGCCAGCAGTGAAGAGAGGGCTACCGGGGAGCTGTTTTTT. As protein: CASSEERATGELFF. This sequence joins TRBV25-1 and TRBJ2-2; tentative D call: TRBD2 (5 bases). This CDR3 has 14 residues. Trimming removed 2 bases at V and 5 bases at J, with 9 bases between. Germline assignment: CDR1 MGHDK and CDR2 SYGVNS. The full variable domain, rest sourced from reference TRBV25-1 and TRBJ2-2, is EADIYQTPRYLVIGTGKKITLECSQTMGHDKMYWYQQDPGMELHLIHYSYGVNSTEKGDLSSESTVSRIRTEHFPLTLESARPSHTSQYLCASSEERATGELFFGEGSRLTVL.

The rearrangement joins TRBV19 to TRBJ1-5, with 9 bases that match TRBD1. The CDR3 length is 17 residues. Trimming took 6 bases from V and 1 from J; bases not matched to a gene: 10. Germline CDR1 is LNHDA and CDR2 is SQIVND (reference sequence). The CDR3 coding sequence is TGTGCCAGTAGCATCCCCCCCGGGACAGGGAGCAATCAGCCCCAGCATTTT. This sequence encodes CASSIPPGTGSNQPQHF.

The chain employs TRBV7-3 and TRBJ2-1, with 9 bases fitting TRBD2. The CDR3 contains 15 residues. The germline V gene encodes CDR1 SGHTA and CDR2 FQGTGA. The V and J ends lost 2 bases and 5 bases, in that order; junction bases with no gene match: 4. The CDR3 spells CASSLLAGPNNEQFF. DNA for the CDR3: TGTGCCAGCAGCTTACTAGCGGGACCGAACAATGAGCAGTTCTTC.

V is TRBV2 and J is TRBJ1-5, with unresolved D. The germline V gene has CDR1 SNHLY and CDR2 FYNNEI. V gave up 5 bases and J gave up 5 bases, with 16 bases separating them. The CDR3 runs 15 residues. The CDR3 DNA reads TGTGCCAGCAGTAGCTCCGGAGGCCGTCATCAGCCCCAGCATTTT. Amino acids: CASSSSGGRHQPQHF.

The CDR3 nucleotides are TGCGCCAGCAGCCACGTAAGGACTAGCGGGGGGGCTTCCTACAATGAGCAGTTCTTC. Its translation is CASSHVRTSGGASYNEQFF. V and J are TRBV5-1 and TRBJ2-1; TRBD2 aligns across 15 bases. J lost 1 base, V lost 4 bases, and 9 bases had no gene match. Germline CDR1 and CDR2: SGHRS and YFSETQ. The CDR3 has 19 residues.

The J gene is TRBJ1-2, the V gene TRBV9, with D tentatively TRBD1 (6 bases). The germline V gene encodes CDR1 SGDLS and CDR2 YYNGEE. The CDR3 extends over 16 amino acids. Trimming pared 2 bases from V and 4 bases from J, leaving 18 bases between. The CDR3 DNA reads as TGTGCCAGCAGCGTCTCTACAGGGAGGGAGGTCTATGGCTACACCTTC. Its protein is CASSVSTGREVYGYTF.

The rearrangement links TRBV10-1 to TRBJ2-3, with a possible D match to TRBD1 (6 bases). Germline-derived CDR1 and CDR2 are WNHNN and SYGVQD (reference sequence). This CDR3 comprises 19 residues. Trimming removed 2 bases at V and 0 bases at J, with 21 bases between. The CDR3 loop reads CASSERKGHPDVSTDTQYF. CDR3 in DNA: TGCGCCAGCAGTGAGAGGAAGGGACACCCCGACGTTAGCACAGATACGCAGTATTTT.

In regard to this clone: An end of the junction differs from the germline gene, which may be a read error. V usage is TRBV7-9 and J usage is TRBJ2-1; D is perhaps TRBD1 (6 bases). There are 17 residues in the CDR3. The germline CDR1 and CDR2 sequences are SEHNR and FQNEAQ (reference sequence). CDR3 residues: CSSSLDQDRRTYNEQFF. CDR3 bases: TGTTCCAGCAGCTTAGATCAGGACAGAAGAACGTACAATGAGCAGTTCTTC.

The V call is TRBV19, the J call TRBJ1-1; D unclear. Germline V gives CDR1 LNHDA, CDR2 SQIVND (reference sequence). This CDR3 is 14 amino acids long. Trimming pared 10 bases from V and 0 bases from J, leaving 15 bases between. The CDR3 reads CATTGRTMNTEAFF. Here the CDR3 DNA reads TGTGCCACCACCGGAAGGACTATGAACACTGAAGCTTTCTTT.